This TCR beta chain came from a study of cytomegalovirus exposure and HLA in healthy donors. Study results and limitations: TCR beta chains numbering 164 were designated cytomegalovirus-associated. Rarity held for most TCR sequences, but there were some public TCRs that occurred in many donors. Confirmation was obtained in vitro that a few CMV-associated chains are specific for CMV antigens.

Separate from the roughly 630-subject first cohort was the approximately 120-subject validation cohort, to which the donors belonged. TCRdb keeps only in-frame clones here, not all; method: immunoSEQ multiplex PCR. Here the sample spans some 120,000 clones, roughly 90% being singletons. This clone was seen just once. Its antigen is currently unknown. Additional DNA sequences in this sample encode the identical CDR3. J lost 2 bases, V lost 3 bases, and 3 bases had no gene match. The CDR3 is 15 amino acids. Looked up from germline, CDR1 is LNHDA and CDR2 is SQIVND (reference sequence). The V gene is TRBV19, the J gene TRBJ2-7; the match to TRBD2 covers 11 bases. Sample: PBMCs. The TCR originated in a woman in her late teens or twenties in good health and CMV-seronegative. The CDR3 sequence: CASSIRLAGPYEQYF. Here the CDR3 DNA reads TGTGCCAGTAGTATTAGACTAGCGGGACCCTACGAGCAGTACTTC.